These 18 T cell receptor beta chains originate from one sample sequenced in a study of cytotoxic CD8 clonotypes in ibrutinib-treated CLL. Repertoires were generated with immunoSEQ multiplex PCR, while TCRdb's copy carries only in-frame clones and drops some. This table holds some 170,000 clones, 88% found once. This sample comprised PBMCs, obtained at disease progression, from a patient treated with ibrutinib. Receptors were obtained from a human donor with chronic lymphocytic leukemia.

This clone was counted between two and nine times. This chain connects TRBV6-6 to TRBJ1-1; D perhaps matches TRBD1 (5 bases). V lost 5 bases and J lost 1, with 8 bases in between. The CDR3 is 13 amino acids. Germline CDR1 reads MNHNY; CDR2 reads SVGAGI (reference sequence). CDR3 amino acids: CASSRGWNTEAFF. Written as DNA, the CDR3 is TGTGCCAGCAGTCGGGGGTGGAACACTGAAGCTTTCTTT.

The chain is built from TRBV18 and TRBJ2-1, with 10 positions matching TRBD2. This CDR3 comprises 18 residues. CDR1 and CDR2 (germline): KGHSH, LQKENI. With 3 bases clipped from V and 4 bases from J, the junction kept 12 bases outside the gene matches. The DNA of the CDR3 is TGTGCCAGCTCACCGCCCTGGGGACCGGGACTAGCGTACAATGAGCAGTTCTTC. Translating it yields CASSPPWGPGLAYNEQFF. Using reference TRBV18 and TRBJ2-1 for the parts outside the CDR3, the full variable domain is NAGVMQNPRHLVRRRGQEARLRCSPMKGHSHVYWYRQLPEEGLKFMVYLQKENIIDESGMPKERFSAEFPKEGPSILRIQQVVRGDSAAYFCASSPPWGPGLAYNEQFFGPGTRLTVL.

V gene TRBV5-1 combines with J gene TRBJ2-3; 13 bases are shared with TRBD2. J lost 13 bases, V lost 4 bases, and 15 bases had no gene match. Germline lookup yields CDR1 SGHRS and CDR2 YFSETQ. The CDR3 is 16 residues long. CDR3: CASSPEVGTSGISEYF. The CDR3 region has the DNA TGCGCCAGCAGCCCCGAGGTGGGGACTAGCGGGATCTCGGAGTATTTT.

The chain joins TRBV30 to TRBJ1-2; TRBD1 aligns across 9 bases. V gave up 4 bases and J gave up 3 bases; unmatched junction bases: 12. Germline lookup yields CDR1 GTSNPN and CDR2 SVGIG (reference sequence). The CDR3 totals 16 residues. Here the CDR3 DNA reads TGTGCCTGGATTCGGGACAGGGTCCCAAATTACTATGGCTACACCTTC. Its protein product is CAWIRDRVPNYYGYTF.

The chain employs TRBV5-1 and TRBJ1-5; D unresolved. In germline, CDR1 is SGHRS, CDR2 YFSETQ. Trimming removed 0 bases at V and 3 bases at J, with 4 bases between. The CDR3 spans 13 residues. CDR3 loop: CASSLDINQPQHF. As DNA, the CDR3 is TGCGCCAGCAGCTTGGACATCAATCAGCCCCAGCATTTT. Filled out from reference TRBV5-1 and TRBJ1-5, the complete variable domain reads KAGVTQTPRYLIKTRGQQVTLSCSPISGHRSVSWYQQTPGQGLQFLFEYFSETQRNKGNFPGRFSGRQFSNSRSEMNVSTLELGDSALYLCASSLDINQPQHFGDGTRLSIL.

This chain connects TRBV11-2 to TRBJ2-1; possibly TRBD2 for D (6 bases). V gave up 4 bases and J gave up 2 bases, with 12 bases separating them. CDR1 and CDR2 (germline): SGHAT, FQNNGV. The CDR3 is made up of 15 amino acids. In nucleotides, the CDR3 is TGTGCCAGCAGCTCCATAGGCGGGGCCTACAATGAGCAGTTCTTC. Translation: CASSSIGGAYNEQFF.

V and J are TRBV6-5 and TRBJ2-7; D possibly corresponds to TRBD1 (5 bases). Germline V CDR1 and CDR2: MNHEY, SVGAGI. The V end was cut by 5 bases, the J end by 3 bases, with 8 bases between. The CDR3 is made up of 12 amino acids. The CDR3 reads CASSTTVYEQYF. The CDR3, as DNA: TGTGCCAGCAGTACGACAGTCTACGAGCAGTACTTC.

This chain links TRBV28 with TRBJ2-7; 8 positions match TRBD1. Germline-derived CDR1 and CDR2 are MDHEN and SYDVKM. V shed 5 bases, J shed 2 bases, and the junction held 8 bases outside the gene matches. The CDR3 length is 15 residues. CDR3 amino acids: CASSPGQGPTYEQYF. The DNA of the CDR3 is TGTGCCAGCAGTCCCGGACAGGGACCCACCTACGAGCAGTACTTC.

The chain is built from TRBV5-8 and TRBJ2-7, with 9 bases lining up with TRBD2. The CDR3 is 18 residues long. Trimming at V came to 0 bases and at J to 4 bases, leaving 14 bases not matched to a gene. Germline-derived CDR1 and CDR2 are SGHTS and YDEGEE. The CDR3 sequence: CASSLVLNSGRGLYEQYF. The CDR3 DNA is TGTGCCAGCAGCTTGGTGCTTAATAGCGGGAGAGGCCTATACGAGCAGTACTTC.

The chain joins TRBV7-6 to TRBJ2-1, with TRBD2 identical over 7 bases. This CDR3 is built from 15 residues. Germline V gene lookup returns CDR1 SGHVS and CDR2 FNYEAQ. V lost 5 bases to trimming and J lost 7 bases; unmatched junction nucleotides: 11. In nucleotides, the CDR3 is TGTGCCAGCAGCCTCCCTAGCGGAGGAGGGAATGAGCAGTTCTTC. Its translation: CASSLPSGGGNEQFF.

The J gene is TRBJ1-2, the V gene TRBV7-2; 9 bases are a match to TRBD1. After removal of 4 bases from V and 6 bases from J, the junction contained 12 bases not matched to a gene. This CDR3 is 16 amino acids long. The germline V gene has CDR1 SGHTA and CDR2 FQGNSA. The CDR3 DNA is TGTGCCAGCAGCTCCCGACAGGGGGAAGGTCGTCATGGCTACACCTTC. As protein: CASSSRQGEGRHGYTF.

V usage is TRBV27 and J usage is TRBJ1-2, with no clear D. CDR1 MNHEY and CDR2 SMNVEV come from the germline V gene (reference sequence). With 2 bases removed from V and 0 bases from J, the gap between germline ends came to 19 bases. CDR3 size: 18 residues. CDR3 region: CASSLVGLGGGTNYGYTF. For the CDR3, the DNA is TGTGCCAGCAGTTTAGTCGGCTTAGGAGGTGGGACTAACTATGGCTACACCTTC.

The chain joins TRBV21-1 to TRBJ1-2. TRBV21-1 is a pseudogene. The CDR3 sequence is 15 residues long. CDR3 amino acids: CASSKGPAKNYGYTF. CDR3 sequence (DNA): TGTGCCAGCAGCAAAGGTCCAGCTAAAAACTATGGCTACACCTTC.

The chain couples TRBV11-3 to TRBJ1-1; D perhaps matches TRBD1 (5 bases). V was trimmed by 3 bases and J by 0 bases, leaving 8 bases between them. This CDR3 spans 14 amino acids. Germline V gene sequence: CDR1 SGHNT, CDR2 YENEEA. The CDR3 nucleotides are TGTGCCAGCAGCTTGGCGGGGCTGAACACTGAAGCTTTCTTT. It is translated as CASSLAGLNTEAFF.

This rearrangement joins TRBV29-1 to TRBJ2-7; perhaps D is TRBD1 or TRBD2 (5 bases each). CDR3 size: 12 residues. Trimming cost V 6 bases and J 3 bases, with 12 bases left between them. Germline CDR1 SQVTM, CDR2 ANQGSEA. The chain's CDR3 is CSVTWDLYEQYF. The DNA for the CDR3 is TGCAGCGTGACATGGGACCTCTACGAGCAGTACTTC.

Here the CDR3 DNA reads TGTGCCAGCAGCCCGGGACTAGCGGGAGAGCAGTTCTTC. Translation: CASSPGLAGEQFF. V is TRBV4-2 and J is TRBJ2-1; 13 nucleotides match TRBD2. CDR1 is LGHNA and CDR2 is YNFKEQ in the germline V gene. This CDR3 is 13 amino acids long. Unmatched junction bases numbered 1, after V lost 4 bases and J lost 10 bases.

This chain joins TRBV7-2 and TRBJ1-4; D call uncertain. From germline, CDR1 is SGHTA and CDR2 FQGNSA. The CDR3 length is 14 residues. The ends were cut back, 9 bases at V and 0 bases at J, with 11 bases in the middle. The CDR3 nucleotides are TGTGCCAGTAAATTGACTGCAACTAATGAAAAACTGTTTTTT. Its protein is CASKLTATNEKLFF.

V is TRBV7-9 and J is TRBJ1-4, with 7 bases that match TRBD1. The germline gives CDR1 SEHNR, CDR2 FQNEAQ (reference sequence). The CDR3 length is 14 residues. V shed 5 bases and J 4 bases; nucleotides not matched to a gene: 4. CDR3 DNA: TGTGCCAGCAGCGAGGGACAGATTAATGAAAAACTGTTTTTT. Its protein is CASSEGQINEKLFF.